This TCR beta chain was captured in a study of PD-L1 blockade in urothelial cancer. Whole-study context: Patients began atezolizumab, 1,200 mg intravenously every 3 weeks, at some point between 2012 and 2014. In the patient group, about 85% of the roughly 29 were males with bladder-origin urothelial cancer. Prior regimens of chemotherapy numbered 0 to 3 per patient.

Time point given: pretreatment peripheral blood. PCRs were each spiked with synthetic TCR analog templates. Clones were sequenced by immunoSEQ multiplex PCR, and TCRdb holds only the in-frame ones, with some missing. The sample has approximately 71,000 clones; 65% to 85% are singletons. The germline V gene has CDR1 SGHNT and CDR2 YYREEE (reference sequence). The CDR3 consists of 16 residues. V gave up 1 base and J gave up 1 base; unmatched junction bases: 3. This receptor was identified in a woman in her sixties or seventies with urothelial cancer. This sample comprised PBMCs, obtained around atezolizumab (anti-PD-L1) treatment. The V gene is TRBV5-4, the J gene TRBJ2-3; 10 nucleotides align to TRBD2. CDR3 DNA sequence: TGTGCCAGCAGCTTGAAGCGGGGGGGCCGCACAGATACGCAGTATTTT. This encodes CASSLKRGGRTDTQYF.